Listed below are T cell receptor beta chains from one sample, sequenced in a study of cytomegalovirus exposure and HLA in healthy donors. Profiled with immunoSEQ multiplex PCR; TCRdb holds only in-frame clones, not every one. The data show about 180,000 clones, 70% to 90% seen once. Sequencing was performed on PBMCs. The source of these receptors is a woman aged 25 to 39 in good health and CMV-seronegative. Both conserved end residues are part of each CDR3. The order of the fields is J gene, V gene, CDR3 protein.

j_call: TRBJ1-2; v_call: TRBV7-9; cdr3_aa: CASSSIRQGRYGYTF
j_call: TRBJ1-1; v_call: TRBV6-5; cdr3_aa: CASSYASDTEAFF
j_call: TRBJ2-3; v_call: TRBV25-1; cdr3_aa: CAAGGTDTQYF
j_call: TRBJ2-1; v_call: TRBV14; cdr3_aa: CASSQTNRGSYNEQFF
j_call: TRBJ2-2; v_call: TRBV30; cdr3_aa: CAWNKELAGAGELFF
j_call: TRBJ1-1; v_call: TRBV9; cdr3_aa: CASSVVSGGPEAFF
j_call: TRBJ2-1; v_call: TRBV14; cdr3_aa: CASSQARWDEQFF
j_call: TRBJ1-1; v_call: TRBV10-3; cdr3_aa: CAISDPLQGRSTEAFF
j_call: TRBJ1-2; v_call: TRBV4-3; cdr3_aa: CASSHLQGVGYGYTF
j_call: TRBJ1-5; v_call: TRBV5-4; cdr3_aa: CASSPGTPNSNQPQHF
j_call: TRBJ1-2; v_call: TRBV7-9; cdr3_aa: CASSRFDGYTF
j_call: TRBJ2-7; v_call: TRBV5-1; cdr3_aa: CASSLEEYEQYF
j_call: TRBJ2-7; v_call: TRBV28; cdr3_aa: CASSLGLTSYEQYF
j_call: TRBJ2-7; v_call: TRBV9; cdr3_aa: CASSPRTGPIVQYF
j_call: TRBJ1-2; v_call: TRBV7-8; cdr3_aa: CASSARTGNGYTF
j_call: TRBJ2-7; v_call: TRBV6-1; cdr3_aa: CASSGTGGAGGSYEQYF
j_call: TRBJ1-2; v_call: TRBV5-4; cdr3_aa: CASSLRGIDYGYTF
j_call: TRBJ1-1; v_call: TRBV4-1; cdr3_aa: CASSTLLGTGTAMNTEAFF
j_call: TRBJ2-1; v_call: TRBV28; cdr3_aa: CASLLPDSHINEQFF
j_call: TRBJ1-2; v_call: TRBV28; cdr3_aa: CASSLGGSEAYGYTF
j_call: TRBJ2-7; v_call: TRBV28; cdr3_aa: CASSFRDRQYEQYF
j_call: TRBJ2-3; v_call: TRBV9; cdr3_aa: CASSPRGGTLSTDTQYF
j_call: TRBJ1-2; v_call: TRBV2; cdr3_aa: CASVPGSVTNYGYTF
j_call: TRBJ1-4; v_call: TRBV7-9; cdr3_aa: CASSLYRSAQGEKLFF
j_call: TRBJ1-4; v_call: TRBV19; cdr3_aa: CASSDRGPTNEKLFF
j_call: TRBJ2-3; v_call: TRBV10-1; cdr3_aa: CASSAQNPRTDTQYF
j_call: TRBJ2-3; v_call: TRBV7-9; cdr3_aa: CSSSFLSTDTQYF
j_call: TRBJ2-2; v_call: TRBV7-9; cdr3_aa: CASRLAGESGELFF
j_call: TRBJ2-7; v_call: TRBV29-1; cdr3_aa: CSGGQSYEQYF
j_call: TRBJ1-1; v_call: TRBV19; cdr3_aa: CAIPGRGTFF
j_call: TRBJ2-1; v_call: TRBV30; cdr3_aa: CAWSSTSRTSGRHNEQFF
j_call: TRBJ2-1; v_call: TRBV19; cdr3_aa: CASRGWANEQFF
j_call: TRBJ2-4; v_call: TRBV6-5; cdr3_aa: CASARKNIQYF
j_call: TRBJ1-2; v_call: TRBV28; cdr3_aa: CASSTPRAAGAGSYGYTF
j_call: TRBJ2-5; v_call: TRBV6-5; cdr3_aa: CASSPGQPMGETQYF
j_call: TRBJ1-6; v_call: TRBV7-9; cdr3_aa: CASSSFRGKSPLHF
j_call: TRBJ1-1; v_call: TRBV6-5; cdr3_aa: CASSYYAEGDTEAFF
j_call: TRBJ2-7; v_call: TRBV27; cdr3_aa: CASSSGSGYEQYF
j_call: TRBJ1-1; v_call: TRBV28; cdr3_aa: CASRGDKGGGGVMNTEAFF
j_call: TRBJ2-7; v_call: TRBV9; cdr3_aa: CASSVEVAGSSYEQYF
j_call: TRBJ2-2; v_call: TRBV18; cdr3_aa: CASSPPDPNTGELFF
j_call: TRBJ1-2; v_call: TRBV5-4; cdr3_aa: CASSGGGNQPSLAYGYTF
j_call: TRBJ1-1; v_call: TRBV12-5; cdr3_aa: CASGLDYGGGNTEAFF
j_call: TRBJ2-7; v_call: TRBV7-9; cdr3_aa: CASSFGVQYEQYF
j_call: TRBJ2-3; v_call: TRBV9; cdr3_aa: CASSTVGTGGPGDTQYF
j_call: TRBJ1-6; v_call: TRBV10-2; cdr3_aa: CASSDWGRINNSPLHF
j_call: TRBJ1-3; v_call: TRBV10-3; cdr3_aa: CAISESKVVSTGNTIYF
j_call: TRBJ2-2; v_call: TRBV4-3; cdr3_aa: CASSQGDRAYTGELFF
j_call: TRBJ2-1; v_call: TRBV28; cdr3_aa: CAGSAGLKNEQFF
j_call: TRBJ1-1; v_call: TRBV6-5; cdr3_aa: CASTSGAEAFF
j_call: TRBJ1-6; v_call: TRBV18; cdr3_aa: CASSPPGGADSPLHF
j_call: TRBJ2-4; v_call: TRBV7-9; cdr3_aa: CASSSGLLDMDIQYF
j_call: TRBJ2-3; v_call: TRBV9; cdr3_aa: CASSVEGGRTDTQYF
j_call: TRBJ2-7; v_call: TRBV7-2; cdr3_aa: CASSLTSRGEQYF
j_call: TRBJ2-1; v_call: TRBV28; cdr3_aa: CASTSPTGANEQFF
j_call: TRBJ1-1; v_call: TRBV5-1; cdr3_aa: CASSRGQENYEAFF
j_call: TRBJ1-1; v_call: TRBV5-6; cdr3_aa: CASSSTEGLSNTEAFF
j_call: TRBJ2-7; v_call: TRBV11-1; cdr3_aa: CASSLAGTSGSSYEQYF
j_call: TRBJ2-7; v_call: TRBV4-3; cdr3_aa: CASSQSGTGTYEQYF
j_call: TRBJ1-6; v_call: TRBV28; cdr3_aa: CASSLRGRGPLHF